This T cell receptor beta chain is from a study of graft-versus-host responses after intestinal transplantation. The overall study: Anti-thymocyte globulin was used for induction in all recipients, who then took tacrolimus and steroids for about three years.

Looked up from germline, CDR1 is DFQATT and CDR2 is SNEGSKA (reference sequence). The CDR3 runs to 11 residues. The V end lost 4 bases, the J end lost 5 bases, and 7 bases lay between the germline ends. Notes on the study in general: GvH clonotypes were identified within recipient marrow, with a subset emerging first in ileum or blood.

Using immunoSEQ multiplex PCR, the repertoire was profiled, and TCRdb retains in-frame clones only, with some absent. The sample lists roughly 50,000 clones; 91% were seen once. Concerning this clone: Its specificity is unknown.

The sequence was obtained from a human patient who received an intestinal transplant, so some T cells may come from the graft donor. This specimen was PBMCs, taken approximately 660 days after intestinal transplant. The chain employs TRBV20-1 and TRBJ2-3; D not certain. CDR3 nucleotide sequence: TGCAGTGCTAAACTACAAGATACGCAGTATTTT. This codes for CSAKLQDTQYF.